Listed below are T cell receptor beta chains from one sample, sequenced in a study of CD8 T cells in Susac syndrome. TCRdb fed the immunoSEQ multiplex PCR reads into MiXCR, producing one record per CDR3 protein. This sample has about 190,000 distinct CDR3 sequences, with around 90% found just once. The specimen was CD4+ T cells from PBMCs. The receptors come from a human donor with Susac syndrome. Both conserved end residues are part of each CDR3. The D gene is left open where the match is weak. Rows give clone size only sometimes, using once, few, many, or a class for an expanded clone.

cdr3_nt cdr3_aa d_call clone_size j_call v_call
TGCGTCAGCAGCTTAGCGGGGGGTTTGACCTACGAGCAGTACTTC CVSSLAGGLTYEQYF TRBD2 NA TRBJ2-7 TRBV7-2
TGTGCCAGCTCCCGGACTAGCGGGAGCACAGATACGCAGTATTTT CASSRTSGSTDTQYF TRBD2 NA TRBJ2-3 TRBV18
TGTGCCAGCAGCCAAGTCGGCGGGAACATCTACAATGAGCAGTTCTTC CASSQVGGNIYNEQFF NA NA TRBJ2-1 TRBV3-1
TGCAGCGTTGAAGTTGAGGTTTTGGATCAGCCCCAGCATTTT CSVEVEVLDQPQHF NA once TRBJ1-5 TRBV29-1
TGTGCCAGCAGCTTAGTTAGCGGGATCCACGAGCAGTACTTC CASSLVSGIHEQYF TRBD2 once TRBJ2-7 TRBV7-2
TGCAGTGCAACGGACAGGGTAGGGCAGCCCCAGCATTTT CSATDRVGQPQHF TRBD1 NA TRBJ1-5 TRBV20-1
TGTGCCAGCAGTTTACTGGGGAATGGCGGAGATCGTGGAGCTTTCTTT CASSLLGNGGDRGAFF NA NA TRBJ1-1 TRBV27
TGCAGTGCTAGAGATGAGGAAGGAACAGTCGATAACATTCAGTACTTC CSARDEEGTVDNIQYF NA once TRBJ2-4 TRBV20-1
TGTGCCAGCAGTGGGAGGATAGCGGGAGGATTTGGTGAGCAGTTCTTC CASSGRIAGGFGEQFF TRBD2 NA TRBJ2-1 TRBV6-1
TGTGCCAGCTCACCCGGCGGGGGGACAGATACGCAGTATTTT CASSPGGGTDTQYF TRBD2 few TRBJ2-3 TRBV18
TGTGCCAGTAGTGATGGACAGGGGGGTCTCAATGAGCAGTTCTTC CASSDGQGGLNEQFF TRBD1 NA TRBJ2-1 TRBV19